This T cell receptor beta chain comes out of a study of shared clonotypes between healthy human individuals. V was cut by 7 bases and J by 5 bases, with 23 bases left in between. Germline V gene data show CDR1 as MDHEN and CDR2 as SYDVKM. The CDR3 is 16 amino acids. Generated by immunoSEQ multiplex PCR, the TCRdb table keeps only in-frame clones and is missing some. The sample shows about 470,000 clones, about four fifths of them seen only once. Sequencing input: PBMCs. This TCR was recovered from a woman in her thirties or forties in good health. Some clones in this sample may be carry-over from other donors' samples. V usage is TRBV28 and J usage is TRBJ1-2; D might be TRBD1 (5 bases). The CDR3, as DNA: TGTGCCAGCACCACTACGGCGGGGGGGGAAGCATATGGCTACACCTTC. This translates into CASTTTAGGEAYGYTF.